Listed here are 30 T cell receptor beta chains from one sample, sequenced in a study of T cells in Graves' hyperthyroidism and ophthalmopathy. From RNA transcripts, TCR beta CDR3 regions were amplified. Initially, a first-round RT-PCR of the TCR CDR3 employed the HTBI primer set. TCRdb passed the multiplex PCR reads through MiXCR, listing each CDR3 protein once. This table has 500,000 to 650,000 distinct CDR3 sequences, about 45% appearing once. The material sequenced was peripheral blood or thyroid tissue (not recorded which). These receptors originate from an adult woman with Graves' disease, either hyperthyroidism or ophthalmopathy (not recorded which).

The chain joins TRBV10-3 to TRBJ2-5; D might be TRBD1 (8 bases). With the DNA end fitting TRBJ2-7 better, the J assignment may be wrong. Germline V gene lookup returns CDR1 ENHRY and CDR2 SYGVKD. The CDR3 loop spans 15 amino acids. Here the CDR3 reads CAITMDREGSYEQYF. CDR3 DNA: TGTGCCATCACTATGGACAGGGAGGGATCCTACGAGCAGTACTTC.

This clonotype was seen once. The genes are TRBV20-1 and TRBJ2-7, with TRBD2 matching over 8 bases. This CDR3 spans 14 amino acids. The J segment lost 5 bases and the V segment lost 3 bases, leaving 9 bases of the junction unmatched. Germline-derived CDR1 and CDR2 are DFQATT and SNEGSKA (reference sequence). In nucleotides, the CDR3 is TGCAGTGCTAGGAGTTTAGCGGGATATAACGAGCAGTACTTC. It translates to CSARSLAGYNEQYF.

In this sample, this clonotype turned up many times. The chain recombines TRBV5-7 with TRBJ2-5; 9 nucleotides line up with TRBD2. TRBV5-7 is noted as an ORF with a role that remains uncertain. V shed 0 bases and J 5 bases; nucleotides not matched to a gene: 17. The CDR3 runs to 19 residues. The CDR3 is CASSLGSQREDCRGETQYF. CDR3 coding DNA: TGTGCCAGCAGCTTGGGATCCCAGCGGGAGGACTGCCGTGGTGAGACCCAGTACTTC.

In its sample, this clonotype was seen many times. This chain links TRBV7-2 with TRBJ2-7; 11 nucleotides agree with TRBD1. V lost 5 bases and J lost 3; bases outside the gene matches: 3. CDR1 is SGHTA, CDR2 FQGNSA, per germline. CDR3 size: 14 residues. The CDR3 is CASSGTGGFYEQYF. CDR3 in DNA: TGTGCCAGCAGCGGGACAGGGGGTTTCTACGAGCAGTACTTC.

CDR3: CSVVSSQETQYF. In DNA form, the CDR3 reads TGCAGCGTTGTTTCCTCTCAAGAGACCCAGTACTTC. This chain connects TRBV29-1 to TRBJ2-5, with unresolved D. V was clipped by 4 bases and J by 2 bases, with 8 bases between them. The CDR3 runs to 12 residues. Germline CDR1 SQVTM, CDR2 ANQGSEA.

Turning to this clonotype: Germline is not matched at one junction end, which may reflect a read error. CDR3 DNA sequence: TGTAAACAATTAGACAGGGGGCAAGAGACCCAGTACTTC. Translated, it gives CKQLDRGQETQYF. The chain recombines TRBV29-1 with TRBJ2-5, with 9 bases aligning to TRBD1. Germline V CDR1 and CDR2: SQVTM, ANQGSEA. The CDR3 runs 13 residues. The full variable domain, with the rest looked up from reference TRBV29-1 and TRBJ2-5, is SAVISQKPSRDICQRGTSLTIQCQVDSQVTMMFWYRQQPGQSLTLIATANQGSEATYESGFVIDKFPISRPNLTFSTLTVSNMSPEDSSIYLCKQLDRGQETQYFGPGTRLLVL.

V usage is TRBV12-3 or TRBV12-4 and J usage is TRBJ1-5; TRBD1 aligns across 7 bases. The ends lost 5 bases at V and 6 bases at J; junction bases unmatched: 10. This CDR3 comprises 15 residues. The CDR3 DNA reads TGTGCCAGCAGTGAAGAGGCCAGGGGGGCTCAGCCCCAGCATTTT. Its translation is CASSEEARGAQPQHF.

A word on this clonotype: It is likely a read error, because the conserved phenylalanine at the end of the CDR3 is missing. Because the CDR3's place on the DNA is in doubt, the DNA is left out and the CDR3 is given as listed by TCRdb. The chain recombines TRBV15 with TRBJ1-3. The CDR3 spans 8 amino acids, including both terminal residues. Germline CDR1 LNHNV, CDR2 YYDKDF (reference sequence). CDR3 sequence reads: CATSRTSV.

The CDR3 loop reads CASSSDRLSGANVLTF. CDR3 nucleotide sequence: TGTGCCAGCAGCTCGGACAGGTTATCTGGGGCCAACGTCCTGACTTTC. The gene calls are TRBV28 and TRBJ2-6; 7 bases map to TRBD1. V shed 6 bases and J 1 base; nucleotides not matched to a gene: 6. This CDR3 region has 16 residues. Germline-derived CDR1 and CDR2 are MDHEN and SYDVKM.

This chain uses TRBV7-6 with TRBJ1-5; TRBD1 is a possible D gene (6 bases). Trimming left V 5 bases short and J 5 bases short, with 16 bases between. The germline CDR1 and CDR2 sequences are SGHVS and FNYEAQ. The CDR3 spans 15 residues. CDR3 nucleotide sequence: TGTGCCAGCAGCAAGGGTGGGGGGCGCGATCAGCCCCAGCATTTT. Translated, it gives CASSKGGGRDQPQHF. The full variable domain, in which reference TRBV7-6 and TRBJ1-5 provide the parts outside the CDR3, is GAGVSQSPRYKVTKRGQDVALRCDPISGHVSLYWYRQALGQGPEFLTYFNYEAQQDKSGLPNDRFSAERPEGSISTLTIQRTEQRDSAMYRCASSKGGGRDQPQHFGDGTRLSIL.

This clonotype was counted ten times or more. The chain joins TRBV20-1 to TRBJ2-7; 10 bases align to TRBD1. The V and J ends lost 0 bases and 6 bases, in that order; junction bases with no gene match: 8. The CDR3 covers 15 residues. Germline lookup yields CDR1 DFQATT and CDR2 SNEGSKA (reference sequence). CDR3 residues: CSARDPTGGSPEQYF. CDR3 DNA sequence: TGCAGTGCTAGAGACCCGACAGGGGGCTCACCCGAGCAGTACTTC.

This clonotype was observed many times. V and J are TRBV20-1 and TRBJ1-3; a possible D gene is TRBD1 (5 bases). From germline, CDR1 is DFQATT and CDR2 SNEGSKA (reference sequence). Trimming cost V 0 bases and J 3 bases, with 12 bases left between them. The CDR3 length is 15 residues. The CDR3 here is CSARDDEGYGNTIYF. CDR3 DNA sequence: TGCAGTGCTAGAGATGATGAGGGGTATGGAAACACCATATATTTT.

This clonotype was seen a few times. The chain employs TRBV7-2 and TRBJ1-2; D not certain. Germline V gene sequence: CDR1 SGHTA, CDR2 FQGNSA. The V and J ends lost 5 bases and 6 bases respectively, with 13 bases between them. The CDR3 totals 13 residues. The CDR3 DNA sequence: TGTGCCAGCAGCGGCGGGCAATTTAATGGCTACACCTTC. Its protein product is CASSGGQFNGYTF.

This clonotype was seen a handful of times. This rearrangement joins TRBV12-3 or TRBV12-4 to TRBJ2-7; D is perhaps TRBD2 (5 bases). CDR3 size: 14 residues. V was pared by 5 bases and J by 3 bases, with 14 bases between. The CDR3 is CASSLRLNLYEQYF. CDR3 bases: TGTGCCAGCAGTCTTCGACTAAATCTCTACGAGCAGTACTTC.

V gene TRBV20-1 combines with J gene TRBJ2-2; D remains ambiguous. This CDR3 is 13 amino acids long. The V end lost 6 bases, the J end lost 6 bases, and 14 bases lay between the germline ends. CDR1 and CDR2 from the germline V gene are DFQATT and SNEGSKA (reference sequence). CDR3 loop: CSAHGRTAGELFF. Here the CDR3 DNA reads TGCAGTGCCCACGGTAGGACGGCCGGGGAGCTGTTTTTT.

This clonotype was counted many times. For the CDR3, the DNA is TGCGCCAGCAGCCAAGAGGTCGTCTCAGGGGGAGGTGGTCCTGGCTACACCTTC. It translates to CASSQEVVSGGGGPGYTF. The chain combines TRBV4-1 with TRBJ1-2; TRBD1 agrees at 7 bases. Germline V lookup: CDR1 MGHRA, CDR2 YSYEKL. J lost 7 bases, V lost 0 bases, and 17 bases had no gene match. The CDR3 contains 18 residues.

This clonotype appeared a few times. At one boundary the junction diverges from the germline segment, which might be a read error. The chain combines TRBV6-5 with TRBJ1-4; TRBD1 matches at 10 bases. This CDR3 comprises 15 residues. The V gene's germline CDR1 is MNHEY and CDR2 SVGAGI. The CDR3 coding sequence is TGTACCAGCAGTGACAGGGGGCGCGATAATGAAAAACTGTTTTTT. Translating it yields CTSSDRGRDNEKLFF.

The chain carries TRBV29-1 and TRBJ1-2, with D perhaps TRBD1 (5 bases). Trimming shortened V by 7 bases and J by 2 bases, and 8 bases separated the two germline ends. The CDR3 covers 11 residues. Germline CDR1 reads SQVTM; CDR2 reads ANQGSEA. The CDR3 region has the DNA TGCAGCGAGGGGTCCAACTATGGCTACACCTTC. This encodes CSEGSNYGYTF.

The gene calls are TRBV7-9 and TRBJ1-4; a weak D match, TRBD1 (5 bases). V lost 9 bases, J lost 4 bases, and 12 bases lay in between. Germline V gene data show CDR1 as SEHNR and CDR2 as FQNEAQ (reference sequence). This CDR3 spans 13 amino acids. The CDR3 DNA sequence: TGTGCCAGTCGGGGCAGAGGTAATGAAAAACTGTTTTTT. Its translation is CASRGRGNEKLFF.

This clonotype has a handful of counts. This chain links TRBV20-1 with TRBJ2-2; 13 bases are a match to TRBD2. Trimming took 2 bases from V and 8 from J; bases not matched to a gene: 8. The germline gives CDR1 DFQATT, CDR2 SNEGSKA (reference sequence). The CDR3 loop spans 16 amino acids. Here the CDR3 reads CSARPGTSGMGGELFF. CDR3 sequence (DNA): TGCAGTGCTAGACCCGGGACTAGCGGGATGGGTGGGGAGCTGTTTTTT.

In its sample, this clonotype was seen many times. The rearrangement joins TRBV3-1 to TRBJ1-5, with D maybe TRBD1 (6 bases). This CDR3 is built from 15 residues. Per the germline V gene, CDR1 is LGHDT and CDR2 is YNNKEL (reference sequence). Trimming shortened V by 1 base and J by 3 bases, and 10 bases separated the two germline ends. The CDR3 nucleotides are TGTGCCAGCAGCCAAGGGGGGGCCCCCAATCAGCCCCAGCATTTT. Translating it yields CASSQGGAPNQPQHF.

In its sample, this clonotype was seen many times. The chain is built from TRBV5-1 and TRBJ1-4, with 7 bases that match TRBD1. From germline, CDR1 is SGHRS and CDR2 YFSETQ. This CDR3 comprises 14 residues. The V and J ends lost 4 bases and 7 bases, in that order; junction bases with no gene match: 7. The CDR3, as DNA: TGCGCCAGCAGCGAAGGGGGCGCGGGTGAAAAACTGTTTTTT. It is translated as CASSEGGAGEKLFF. Full variable domain (remainder filled in from reference TRBV5-1 and TRBJ1-4): KAGVTQTPRYLIKTRGQQVTLSCSPISGHRSVSWYQQTPGQGLQFLFEYFSETQRNKGNFPGRFSGRQFSNSRSEMNVSTLELGDSALYLCASSEGGAGEKLFFGSGTQLSVL.

In its sample, this clonotype was seen once. The gene calls are TRBV6-1 and TRBJ1-5; TRBD1 agrees at 7 bases. V trimming: 5 bases; J trimming: 6 bases; junction bases outside the gene matches: 7. This CDR3 is built from 14 residues. Germline V gene sequence: CDR1 MNHNS, CDR2 SASEGT. DNA for the CDR3: TGTGCCAGCAGTAGAACAGGGGTCGCTCAGCCCCAGCATTTT. This gives the protein CASSRTGVAQPQHF.

This clonotype has a count of ten or more. The chain carries TRBV19 and TRBJ2-7; 8 positions match TRBD2. The V and J ends lost 7 bases and 2 bases, in that order; junction bases with no gene match: 7. CDR3 length: 14 residues. Germline V gene lookup returns CDR1 LNHDA and CDR2 SQIVND (reference sequence). DNA for the CDR3: TGTGCCAGTAAGGGCTCGGGAGGGCCCTACGAGCAGTACTTC. Translated: CASKGSGGPYEQYF.

The CDR3 here is CASSPRGSTNEKLFF. CDR3 coding DNA: TGTGCCAGCAGCCCCAGAGGGTCAACTAATGAAAAACTGTTTTTT. V is TRBV7-9 and J is TRBJ1-4; D unclear. Germline-derived CDR1 and CDR2 are SEHNR and FQNEAQ (reference sequence). This CDR3 comprises 15 residues. V was trimmed by 5 bases and J by 0 bases, leaving 10 bases between them.

Comments on this clonotype: A much larger clone lies a single base off, so this may be a read error. The V call is TRBV6-1, the J call TRBJ2-5, with D perhaps matching TRBD2 (6 bases). The CDR3 has 17 residues. Germline V gene sequence: CDR1 MNHNS, CDR2 SASEGT. CDR3 in DNA: TGTGCCAGCAGTGAAGCGCCATGGGCTAGCGAACAAGAGACCCAGCACTTC. The encoded protein is CASSEAPWASEQETQHF.

The chain has TRBV7-9 and TRBJ2-3; D unresolved. Per the germline V gene, CDR1 is SEHNR and CDR2 is FQNEAQ (reference sequence). Deletions cut 5 bases from V and 5 bases from J, with 8 bases between. This CDR3 is 12 amino acids long. The CDR3 is CASSTGGDTQYF. The CDR3 coding sequence is TGTGCCAGCAGCACGGGTGGAGATACGCAGTATTTT.

Concerning this clonotype itself: A much larger clone is a single base away; this may be a read error. The chain uses TRBV10-3 and TRBJ2-7, with TRBD2 identical over 13 bases. J lost 2 bases, V lost 5 bases, and 3 bases had no gene match. CDR1 and CDR2 (germline): ENHRY, SYGVKD. This CDR3 region has 15 residues. The CDR3 spells CAISTGLAGAYEQYF. The CDR3 nucleotides are TGTGCCATCAGTACCGGACTAGCGGGAGCCTACGAGCAGTACTTC.

The chain combines TRBV7-9 with TRBJ1-1; weak D call: TRBD1 (6 bases). Germline assignment: CDR1 SEHNR and CDR2 FQNEAQ (reference sequence). Trimming pared 4 bases from V and 6 bases from J, leaving 18 bases between. CDR3 length: 15 amino acids. CDR3 sequence reads: CASSSDGTKLPEAFF. The CDR3 DNA reads TGTGCCAGCAGCTCAGACGGGACAAAATTGCCTGAAGCTTTCTTT.

This rearrangement joins TRBV13 to TRBJ1-5; 8 nucleotides line up with TRBD1. V was pared by 6 bases and J by 6 bases, with 16 bases of the junction left unmatched. Germline loops: CDR1 PRHDT, CDR2 FYEKMQ (reference sequence). The CDR3 is made up of 17 amino acids. The DNA of the CDR3 is TGTGCCAGCAGTCAGAACGGGGCAGGGGGCGGAGGTCAGCCCCAGCATTTT. It translates to CASSQNGAGGGGQPQHF.